These 18 T cell receptor beta chains originate from one sample sequenced in a study of technical replicates of blood from a few donors. The assay was immunoSEQ multiplex PCR, and TCRdb's table has in-frame clones only and misses some. The sample shows some 98,000 clones, around 95% of them seen only once. Specimen: T cells isolated from PBMCs. These TCRs come from a human donor in good health.

This chain uses TRBV11-2 with TRBJ1-2; 9 bases agree with TRBD1. J was trimmed by 8 bases and V by 6 bases; bases with no gene match: 13. The CDR3 loop spans 15 amino acids. From germline, CDR1 is SGHAT and CDR2 FQNNGV. The CDR3 loop is CASRSTRDRVGGYTF. The CDR3 DNA reads as TGTGCCAGCAGATCGACCCGGGACAGGGTAGGAGGCTACACCTTC. The variable domain in full, with the rest retrieved from reference TRBV11-2 and TRBJ1-2, is EAGVAQSPRYKIIEKRQSVAFWCNPISGHATLYWYQQILGQGPKLLIQFQNNGVVDDSQLPKDRFSAERLKGVDSTLKIQPAKLEDSAVYLCASRSTRDRVGGYTFGSGTRLTVV.

The rearrangement joins TRBV6-1 to TRBJ1-3; D ambiguous. This CDR3 region has 14 residues. V gave up 5 bases and J gave up 0 bases, with 8 bases separating them. Germline V gene data show CDR1 as MNHNS and CDR2 as SASEGT. The CDR3 sequence: CASSPPGSGNTIYF. In DNA form, the CDR3 reads TGTGCCAGCAGTCCCCCAGGCTCTGGAAACACCATATATTTT.

This chain uses TRBV10-1 with TRBJ1-4; 8 bases fit TRBD1. After removal of 6 bases from V and 4 bases from J, the junction contained 19 bases not matched to a gene. The CDR3 sequence is 19 residues long. Germline V gives CDR1 WNHNN, CDR2 SYGVQD (reference sequence). The CDR3 DNA sequence: TGCGCCAGCAGCGGAGAGAGGGGACAGGCCCAACCAGTTAATGAAAAACTGTTTTTT. As protein: CASSGERGQAQPVNEKLFF.

This clone was seen a single time. The chain carries TRBV19 and TRBJ1-3; maybe TRBD1 (6 bases). The germline V gene has CDR1 LNHDA and CDR2 SQIVND (reference sequence). Trimming took off 5 bases at V and 4 bases at J, with 12 bases between the two ends. The CDR3 sequence is 14 residues long. The CDR3 region has the DNA TGTGCCAGTAGTGGGGGCGAGTTCGGAAACACCATATATTTT. Translation gives CASSGGEFGNTIYF.

The rearrangement uses TRBV5-1 and TRBJ1-2; D may be TRBD1 (6 bases). V was shortened by 6 bases and J by 0 bases, with 15 bases between the two germline ends. The CDR3 loop spans 15 amino acids. Germline V gene data show CDR1 as SGHRS and CDR2 as YFSETQ. The CDR3 bases are TGCGCCAGCAAATTAGACAGGATAGCTAACTATGGCTACACCTTC. Protein: CASKLDRIANYGYTF.

The CDR3 reads CASRRQADQPQHF. The CDR3, as DNA: TGTGCCAGCAGGAGACAGGCAGATCAGCCCCAGCATTTT. The genes are TRBV27 and TRBJ1-5, with a possible D match to TRBD1 (6 bases). The V gene's germline CDR1 is MNHEY and CDR2 SMNVEV (reference sequence). Between the trimmed V and J ends, which lost 6 bases and 5 bases, there was a span of 11 bases. The CDR3 is 13 amino acids.

The chain links TRBV4-1 to TRBJ2-4; TRBD1 might be the D (6 bases). Trimming took 1 base from V and 7 from J, leaving 11 bases between them. This CDR3 is 14 amino acids long. The V gene's germline CDR1 is MGHRA and CDR2 YSYEKL. The CDR3 DNA follows: TGCGCCAGCAGCCAAGGGGCAGGGGTGAACATTCAGTACTTC. Translation gives CASSQGAGVNIQYF.

The chain links TRBV5-6 to TRBJ1-1; TRBD1 might be the D (6 bases). The CDR3 consists of 15 residues. The germline gives CDR1 SGHDT, CDR2 YYEEEE. V lost 0 bases and J 1 base, leaving 10 bases between the germline ends. CDR3 DNA sequence: TGTGCCAGCAGCTTGGAGGGAGGGGGGAACACTGAAGCTTTCTTT. Its protein is CASSLEGGGNTEAFF.

The V call is TRBV11-3, the J call TRBJ2-5; TRBD2 agrees at 8 bases. CDR1 and CDR2 from the germline V gene are SGHNT and YENEEA. The CDR3 totals 16 residues. With 1 base clipped from V and 0 bases from J, the junction kept 4 bases outside the gene matches. The CDR3 sequence: CASSLAPSGYQETQYF. DNA for the CDR3: TGTGCCAGCAGCTTAGCCCCTAGCGGGTACCAAGAGACCCAGTACTTC.

V gene TRBV7-9 combines with J gene TRBJ2-2, with D unclear. V gave up 10 bases and J gave up 6 bases, with 18 bases separating them. The CDR3 sequence is 14 residues long. Germline V gene lookup returns CDR1 SEHNR and CDR2 FQNEAQ (reference sequence). The CDR3 loop is CATPSRQYAGELFF. In DNA, the CDR3 is TGTGCCACCCCGTCGCGACAATACGCCGGGGAGCTGTTTTTT.

The gene calls are TRBV5-1 and TRBJ1-2, with TRBD1 as a possible D gene (6 bases). The V end was cut by 4 bases, the J end by 6 bases, with 13 bases between. Germline lookup yields CDR1 SGHRS and CDR2 YFSETQ. This CDR3 is built from 13 residues. The CDR3 region has the DNA TGCGCCAGCAGCCGTCAGGGGCACCATGGCTACACCTTC. As protein: CASSRQGHHGYTF.

As DNA, the CDR3 is TGTGCCAGCAGTTTATCGGGGCTAGCGGGGGTTTGGGACAATGAGCAGTTCTTC. Encoded protein: CASSLSGLAGVWDNEQFF. This chain joins TRBV27 and TRBJ2-1; TRBD2 matches 10 bases. With 0 bases clipped from V and 5 bases from J, the junction kept 10 bases outside the gene matches. The CDR3 is 18 residues long. Germline CDR1 MNHEY, CDR2 SMNVEV (reference sequence).

V usage is TRBV5-4 and J usage is TRBJ2-7; TRBD2 aligns across 10 bases. The germline CDR1 and CDR2 sequences are SGHNT and YYREEE (reference sequence). CDR3 size: 15 residues. V lost 3 bases to trimming and J lost 1 base; unmatched junction nucleotides: 4. The CDR3 loop reads CASSWGTSASYEQYF. CDR3 coding DNA: TGTGCCAGCAGCTGGGGGACTAGCGCTTCCTACGAGCAGTACTTC.

The gene calls are TRBV5-6 and TRBJ1-3, with no clear D. Trimming cost V 4 bases and J 1 base, with 9 bases left between them. The CDR3 extends over 14 amino acids. The germline CDR1 and CDR2 sequences are SGHDT and YYEEEE. CDR3: CASSQTGSGNTIYF. For the CDR3, the DNA is TGTGCCAGCAGCCAGACGGGGTCTGGAAACACCATATATTTT.

This clone has a single count. The chain recombines TRBV19 with TRBJ2-7; 7 bases are shared with TRBD2. Germline V gene lookup returns CDR1 LNHDA and CDR2 SQIVND (reference sequence). The V and J ends lost 5 bases and 4 bases, in that order; junction bases with no gene match: 8. The CDR3 is made up of 14 amino acids. CDR3: CASSAGGGLYEQYF. The CDR3 DNA reads TGTGCCAGTAGTGCCGGGGGAGGGCTATACGAGCAGTACTTC.

This chain uses TRBV19 with TRBJ1-5; a possible D gene is TRBD1 (5 bases). Germline lookup yields CDR1 LNHDA and CDR2 SQIVND (reference sequence). The CDR3 runs 17 residues. The V and J ends lost 3 bases and 3 bases respectively, with 18 bases between them. As DNA, the CDR3 is TGTGCCAGTAGTATTCCATTCACAGGAGGGGTCAATCAGCCCCAGCATTTT. Its protein product is CASSIPFTGGVNQPQHF.

The CDR3 loop reads CASRTILEAFF. Here the CDR3 DNA reads TGTGCCAGCAGAACCATACTCGAAGCTTTCTTT. The V and J genes are TRBV6-6 and TRBJ1-1; D remains ambiguous. This CDR3 region has 11 residues. The V end was cut by 6 bases, the J end by 8 bases, with 10 bases between. Germline CDR1 MNHNY, CDR2 SVGAGI (reference sequence).

This clone came up once. V usage is TRBV7-9 and J usage is TRBJ1-2, with D uncertain. V lost 1 base, J lost 1 base, and 13 bases lay in between. Germline V lookup: CDR1 SEHNR, CDR2 FQNEAQ (reference sequence). The CDR3 extends over 16 amino acids. This chain's CDR3 is CASSLVVLRGNYGYTF. The CDR3 nucleotides are TGTGCCAGCAGCTTAGTTGTACTGAGAGGTAACTATGGCTACACCTTC.